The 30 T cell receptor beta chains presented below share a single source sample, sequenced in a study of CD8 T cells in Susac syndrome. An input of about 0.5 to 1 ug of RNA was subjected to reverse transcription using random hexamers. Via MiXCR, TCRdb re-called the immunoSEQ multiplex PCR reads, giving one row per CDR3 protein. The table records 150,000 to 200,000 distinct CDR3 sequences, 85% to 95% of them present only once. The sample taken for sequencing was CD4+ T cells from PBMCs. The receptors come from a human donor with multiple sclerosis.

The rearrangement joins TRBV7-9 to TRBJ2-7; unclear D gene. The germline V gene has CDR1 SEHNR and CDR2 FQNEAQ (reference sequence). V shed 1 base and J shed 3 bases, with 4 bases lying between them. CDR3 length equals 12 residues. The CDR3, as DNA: TGTGCCAGCAGCTTAGACCACTACGAGCAGTACTTC. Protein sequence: CASSLDHYEQYF. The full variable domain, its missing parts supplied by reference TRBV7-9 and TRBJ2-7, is DTGVSQNPRHKITKRGQNVTFRCDPISEHNRLYWYRQTLGQGPEFLTYFQNEAQLEKSRLLSDRFSAERPKGSFSTLEIQRTEQGDSAMYLCASSLDHYEQYFGPGTRLTVT.

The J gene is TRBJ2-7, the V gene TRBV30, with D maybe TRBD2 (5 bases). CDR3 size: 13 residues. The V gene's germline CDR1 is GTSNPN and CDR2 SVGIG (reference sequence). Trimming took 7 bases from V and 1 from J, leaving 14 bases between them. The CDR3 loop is CASERGLSYEQYF. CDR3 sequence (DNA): TGTGCCTCCGAGAGAGGGTTATCCTACGAGCAGTACTTC.

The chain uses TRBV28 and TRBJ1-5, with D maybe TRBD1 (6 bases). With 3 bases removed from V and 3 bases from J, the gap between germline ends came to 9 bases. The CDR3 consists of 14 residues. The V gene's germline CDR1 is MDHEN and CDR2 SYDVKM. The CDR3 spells CASSFGTHNQPQHF. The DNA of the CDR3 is TGTGCCAGCAGTTTCGGGACACACAATCAGCCCCAGCATTTT.

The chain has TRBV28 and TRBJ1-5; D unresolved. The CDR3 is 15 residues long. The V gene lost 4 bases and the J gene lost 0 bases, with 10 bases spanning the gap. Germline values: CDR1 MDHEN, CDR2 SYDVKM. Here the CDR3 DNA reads TGTGCCAGCAGTTCCCAGGCCTATAGCAATCAGCCCCAGCATTTT. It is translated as CASSSQAYSNQPQHF.

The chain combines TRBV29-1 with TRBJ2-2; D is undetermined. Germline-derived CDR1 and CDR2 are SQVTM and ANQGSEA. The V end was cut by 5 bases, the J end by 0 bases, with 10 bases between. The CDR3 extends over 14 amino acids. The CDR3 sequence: CSVPISTNTGELFF. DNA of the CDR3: TGCAGCGTTCCCATCTCTACGAACACCGGGGAGCTGTTTTTT.

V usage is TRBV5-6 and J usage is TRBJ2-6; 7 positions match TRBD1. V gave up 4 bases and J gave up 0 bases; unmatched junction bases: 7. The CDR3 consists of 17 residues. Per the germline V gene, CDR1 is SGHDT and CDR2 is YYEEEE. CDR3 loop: CASSLTGVTSGANVLTF. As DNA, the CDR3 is TGTGCCAGCAGCCTAACAGGGGTCACCTCTGGGGCCAACGTCCTGACTTTC.

The CDR3 DNA is TGTGCCACCAGCAGAGGACTAGCCGAGGATGAGCAGTTCTTC. It translates to CATSRGLAEDEQFF. The rearrangement links TRBV15 to TRBJ2-1; 7 bases fit TRBD2. With V trimmed by 1 base and J by 8 bases, 5 bases remained unmatched. This CDR3 contains 14 residues. CDR1 is LNHNV, CDR2 YYDKDF, per germline (reference sequence). Looking up the rest from reference TRBV15 and TRBJ2-1 gives the full variable domain: DAMVIQNPRYQVTQFGKPVTLSCSQTLNHNVMYWYQQKSSQAPKLLFHYYDKDFNNEADTPDNFQSRRPNTSFCFLDIRSPGLGDTAMYLCATSRGLAEDEQFFGPGTRLTVL.

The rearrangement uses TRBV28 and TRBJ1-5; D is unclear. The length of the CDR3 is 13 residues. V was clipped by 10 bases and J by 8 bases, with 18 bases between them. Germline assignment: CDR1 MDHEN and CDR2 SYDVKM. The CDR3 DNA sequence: TGTGCCACCAGGAGGGCCTTCTTGGAGCCCCAGCATTTT. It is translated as CATRRAFLEPQHF.

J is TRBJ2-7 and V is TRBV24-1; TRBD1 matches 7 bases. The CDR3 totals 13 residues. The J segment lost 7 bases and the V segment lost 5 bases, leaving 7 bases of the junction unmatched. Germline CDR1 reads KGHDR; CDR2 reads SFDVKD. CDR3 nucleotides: TGTGCCACCAGTGCTGACAGGGATGGAGAGCAGTACTTC. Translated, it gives CATSADRDGEQYF.

The CDR3: CASSHLTGRDEQYF. The CDR3 nucleotides are TGTGCCAGTAGCCACCTGACAGGACGTGACGAGCAGTACTTC. V gene TRBV19 combines with J gene TRBJ2-7, with a weak D call TRBD1 (6 bases). This CDR3 spans 14 amino acids. Looked up from germline, CDR1 is LNHDA and CDR2 is SQIVND (reference sequence). The ends were cut back, 6 bases at V and 5 bases at J, with 17 bases in the middle.

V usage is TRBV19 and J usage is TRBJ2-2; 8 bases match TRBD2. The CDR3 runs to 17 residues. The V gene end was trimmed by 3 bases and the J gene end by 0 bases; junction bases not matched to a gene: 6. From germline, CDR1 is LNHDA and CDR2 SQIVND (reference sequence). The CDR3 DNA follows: TGTGCCAGTAGTATCGGTAGCGGGACTTCGAACACCGGGGAGCTGTTTTTT. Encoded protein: CASSIGSGTSNTGELFF. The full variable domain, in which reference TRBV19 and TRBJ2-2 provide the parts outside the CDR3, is DGGITQSPKYLFRKEGQNVTLSCEQNLNHDAMYWYRQDPGQGLRLIYYSQIVNDFQKGDIAEGYSVSREKKESFPLTVTSAQKNPTAFYLCASSIGSGTSNTGELFFGEGSRLTVL.

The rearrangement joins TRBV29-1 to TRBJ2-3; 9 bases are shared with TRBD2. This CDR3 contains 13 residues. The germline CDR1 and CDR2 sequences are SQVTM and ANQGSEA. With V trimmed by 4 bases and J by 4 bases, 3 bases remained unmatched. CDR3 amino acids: CSVGAGGSDTQYF. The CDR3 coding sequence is TGCAGCGTTGGAGCGGGAGGCTCAGATACGCAGTATTTT.

In DNA, the CDR3 is TGTGCCACCTTGACGGGCGGTAACACTGAAGCTTTCTTT. Its protein is CATLTGGNTEAFF. The chain recombines TRBV10-3 with TRBJ1-1, with D hard to call. Germline CDR1 ENHRY, CDR2 SYGVKD. The CDR3 is made up of 13 amino acids. V was clipped by 10 bases and J by 2 bases, with 14 bases between them.

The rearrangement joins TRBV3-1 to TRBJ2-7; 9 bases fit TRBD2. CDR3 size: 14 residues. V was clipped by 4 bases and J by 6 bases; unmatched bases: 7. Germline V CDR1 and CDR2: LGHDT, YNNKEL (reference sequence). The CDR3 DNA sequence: TGTGCCAGCAGCCGAGCGGGGGGCGGAGGCGAGCAGTACTTC. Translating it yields CASSRAGGGGEQYF.

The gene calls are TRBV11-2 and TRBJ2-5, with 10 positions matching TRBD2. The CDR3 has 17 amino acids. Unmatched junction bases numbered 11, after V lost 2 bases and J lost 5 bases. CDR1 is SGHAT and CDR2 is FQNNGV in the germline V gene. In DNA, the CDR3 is TGTGCCAGCAGCTTACGTCTAGCGGGAGATGAGGGGGAGACCCAGTACTTC. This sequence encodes CASSLRLAGDEGETQYF.

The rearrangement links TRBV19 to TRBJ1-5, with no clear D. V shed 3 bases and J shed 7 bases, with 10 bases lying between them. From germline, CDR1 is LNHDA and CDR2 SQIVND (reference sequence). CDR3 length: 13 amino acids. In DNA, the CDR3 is TGTGCCAGTAGTATCTTCTCCCGACAGCCCCAGCATTTT. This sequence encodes CASSIFSRQPQHF.

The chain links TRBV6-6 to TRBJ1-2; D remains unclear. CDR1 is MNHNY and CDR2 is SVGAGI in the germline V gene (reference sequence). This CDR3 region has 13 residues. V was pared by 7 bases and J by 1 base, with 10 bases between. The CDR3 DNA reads TGTGCCAGCACCCAGACGGATAACTATGGCTACACCTTC. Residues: CASTQTDNYGYTF.

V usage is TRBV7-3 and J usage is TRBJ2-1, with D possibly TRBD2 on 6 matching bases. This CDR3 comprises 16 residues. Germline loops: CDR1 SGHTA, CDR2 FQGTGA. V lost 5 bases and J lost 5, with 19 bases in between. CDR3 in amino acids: CASSRGPTGANNEQFF. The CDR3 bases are TGTGCCAGCAGCCGCGGCCCGACGGGAGCCAACAATGAGCAGTTCTTC. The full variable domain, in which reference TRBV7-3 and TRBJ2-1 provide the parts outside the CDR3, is GAGVSQTPSNKVTEKGKYVELRCDPISGHTALYWYRQSLGQGPEFLIYFQGTGAADDSGLPNDRFFAVRPEGSVSTLKIQRTERGDSAVYLCASSRGPTGANNEQFFGPGTRLTVL.

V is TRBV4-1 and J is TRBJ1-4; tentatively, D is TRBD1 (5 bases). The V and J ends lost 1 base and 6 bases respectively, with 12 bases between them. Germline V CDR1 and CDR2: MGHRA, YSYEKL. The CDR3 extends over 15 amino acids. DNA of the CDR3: TGCGCCAGCAGCCAAGTCTTCGTCAGGGATGAAAAACTGTTTTTT. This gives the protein CASSQVFVRDEKLFF.

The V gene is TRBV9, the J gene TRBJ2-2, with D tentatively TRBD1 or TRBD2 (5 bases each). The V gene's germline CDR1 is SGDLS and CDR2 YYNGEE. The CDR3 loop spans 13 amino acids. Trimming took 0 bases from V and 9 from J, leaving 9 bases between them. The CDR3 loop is CASSVAGGRELFF. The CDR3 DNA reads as TGTGCCAGCAGCGTAGCTGGGGGAAGGGAGCTGTTTTTT.

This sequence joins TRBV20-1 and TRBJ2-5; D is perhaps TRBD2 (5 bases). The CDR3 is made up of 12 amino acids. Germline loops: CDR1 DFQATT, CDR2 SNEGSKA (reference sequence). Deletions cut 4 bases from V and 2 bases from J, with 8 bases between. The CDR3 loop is CSAKLGQETQYF. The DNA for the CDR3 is TGCAGTGCTAAACTAGGGCAAGAGACCCAGTACTTC.

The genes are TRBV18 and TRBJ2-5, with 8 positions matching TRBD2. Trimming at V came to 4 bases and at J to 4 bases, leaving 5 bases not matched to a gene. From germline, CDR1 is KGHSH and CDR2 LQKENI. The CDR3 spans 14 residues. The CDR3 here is CASSLREGSETQYF. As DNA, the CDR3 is TGTGCCAGCTCACTACGGGAGGGCTCAGAGACCCAGTACTTC.

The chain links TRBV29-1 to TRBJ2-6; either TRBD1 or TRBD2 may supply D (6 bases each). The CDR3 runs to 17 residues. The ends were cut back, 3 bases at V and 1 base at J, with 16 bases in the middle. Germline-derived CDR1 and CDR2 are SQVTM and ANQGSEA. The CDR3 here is CSVDGGHQGSGANVLTF. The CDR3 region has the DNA TGCAGCGTTGACGGGGGACACCAGGGGTCTGGGGCCAACGTCCTGACTTTC.

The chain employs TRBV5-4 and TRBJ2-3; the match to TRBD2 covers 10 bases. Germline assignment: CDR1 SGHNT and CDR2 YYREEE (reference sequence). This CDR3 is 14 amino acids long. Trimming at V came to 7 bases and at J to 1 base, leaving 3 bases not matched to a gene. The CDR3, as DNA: TGTGCCAGCGGAGCGGGAGGGGGCACAGATACGCAGTATTTT. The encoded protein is CASGAGGGTDTQYF.

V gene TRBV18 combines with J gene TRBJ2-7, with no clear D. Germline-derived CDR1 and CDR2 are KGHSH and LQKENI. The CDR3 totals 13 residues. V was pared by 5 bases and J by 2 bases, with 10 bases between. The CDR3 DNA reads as TGTGCCAGCTCAGGGGTCCGGACCTACGAGCAGTACTTC. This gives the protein CASSGVRTYEQYF.

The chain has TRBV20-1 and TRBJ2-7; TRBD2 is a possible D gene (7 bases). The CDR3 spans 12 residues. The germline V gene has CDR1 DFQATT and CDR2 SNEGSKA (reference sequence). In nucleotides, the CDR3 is TGCAGCACCGCCCGGGGGGCCAACGAGCAGTACTTC. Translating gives CSTARGANEQYF.

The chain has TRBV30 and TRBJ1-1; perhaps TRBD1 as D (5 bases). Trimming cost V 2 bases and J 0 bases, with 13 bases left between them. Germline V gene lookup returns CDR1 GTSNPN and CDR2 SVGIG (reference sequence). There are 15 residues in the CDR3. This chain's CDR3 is CAWSTSRVVNTEAFF. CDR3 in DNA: TGTGCCTGGAGTACCTCCAGGGTCGTGAACACTGAAGCTTTCTTT.

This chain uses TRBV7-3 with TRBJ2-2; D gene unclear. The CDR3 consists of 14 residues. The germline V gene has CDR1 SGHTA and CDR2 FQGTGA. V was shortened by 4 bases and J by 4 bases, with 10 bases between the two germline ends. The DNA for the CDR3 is TGTGCCAGCAGCTCTCCCTATAGCACCGGGGAGCTGTTTTTT. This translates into CASSSPYSTGELFF.

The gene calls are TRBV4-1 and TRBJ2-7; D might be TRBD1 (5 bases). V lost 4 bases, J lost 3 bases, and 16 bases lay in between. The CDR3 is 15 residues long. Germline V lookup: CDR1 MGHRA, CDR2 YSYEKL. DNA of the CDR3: TGCGCCAGCAGCCCGTCCAAGGGGATGATCTACGAGCAGTACTTC. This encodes CASSPSKGMIYEQYF.

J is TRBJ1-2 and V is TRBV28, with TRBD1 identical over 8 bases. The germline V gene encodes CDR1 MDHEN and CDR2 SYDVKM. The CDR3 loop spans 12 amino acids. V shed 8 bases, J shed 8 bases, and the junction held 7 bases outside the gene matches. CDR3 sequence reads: CASLSGGRGYTF. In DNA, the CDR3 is TGTGCCAGCCTTTCAGGGGGCCGGGGCTACACCTTC.